The 22 T cell receptor beta chains in this list originate from one sample, sequenced in a study of blood T cell repertoires in COVID-19 (dated by TCRdb to 2020 to 2021). The receptor library was made with the immunoSEQ multiplex PCR assay. The immuneACCESS repertoire file appears here via TCRdb, limited to in-frame rearrangements. These files lack a portion of the clones; in checked studies, under half of the deficit traces to unresolved V genes, and the cause of the others is not known. Counted in this sample were about 74,000 clones; about nine tenths of them appeared once. Roughly 9.1% of the sample belongs to the ten largest clones. Material for sequencing was peripheral blood. Receptors originate from a human donor in a cohort sampled during active COVID-19.

This chain joins TRBV21-1 and TRBJ2-6; TRBD1 is taken as the D call from the table, unchecked against the DNA. TRBV21-1 is shown as a pseudogene. The CDR3 contains 15 residues. This CDR3 is CASSKSWARANVLTF. In DNA form, the CDR3 reads TGTGCCAGCAGCAAATCGTGGGCCCGGGCCAACGTCCTGACTTTC.

This clone appeared once. The chain carries TRBV28 and TRBJ1-2, with 7 positions matching TRBD1. V lost 6 bases to trimming and J lost 4 bases; unmatched junction nucleotides: 11. The CDR3 is 15 amino acids. CDR1 is MDHEN and CDR2 is SYDVKM in the germline V gene. The CDR3 nucleotides read TGTGCCAGCAGGAATGATACAGGGGAAGGCTATGGCTACACCTTC. This translates into CASRNDTGEGYGYTF.

V is TRBV7-2 and J is TRBJ2-5; D perhaps matches TRBD1 (6 bases). Germline V gene sequence: CDR1 SGHTA, CDR2 FQGNSA. The V and J ends lost 1 base and 4 bases respectively, with 13 bases between them. This CDR3 is 15 amino acids long. For the CDR3, the DNA is TGTGCCAGCAGCTTAGATCGTCAGGGGCCAGAGACCCAGTACTTC. This translates into CASSLDRQGPETQYF.

The rearrangement uses TRBV6-2 or TRBV6-3 and TRBJ2-7, with 11 bases fitting TRBD2. CDR1 and CDR2 (germline): MNHEY, SVGEGT. The CDR3 is made up of 13 amino acids. V lost 6 bases and J lost 12; bases outside the gene matches: 10. The CDR3 sequence is CASSYSGRAVAYF. CDR3 bases: TGTGCCAGCAGCTATAGCGGGAGGGCCGTCGCGTACTTC.

The V call is TRBV5-1, the J call TRBJ2-1; 10 bases are a match to TRBD2. Trimming took 6 bases from V and 8 from J; bases not matched to a gene: 5. The CDR3 runs to 13 residues. Germline V gene lookup returns CDR1 SGHRS and CDR2 YFSETQ. CDR3 bases: TGCGCCAGCACACCTAGCGGGAGATATGAGCAGTTCTTC. Protein: CASTPSGRYEQFF. The full variable domain, rest sourced from reference TRBV5-1 and TRBJ2-1, is KAGVTQTPRYLIKTRGQQVTLSCSPISGHRSVSWYQQTPGQGLQFLFEYFSETQRNKGNFPGRFSGRQFSNSRSEMNVSTLELGDSALYLCASTPSGRYEQFFGPGTRLTVL.

The chain carries TRBV9 and TRBJ2-7; 7 nucleotides align to TRBD1. The ends lost 3 bases at V and 4 bases at J; junction bases unmatched: 7. The CDR3 is made up of 14 amino acids. The V gene's germline CDR1 is SGDLS and CDR2 YYNGEE. This CDR3 is CASSATDRIYEQYF. CDR3 nucleotides: TGTGCCAGCAGCGCCACGGACAGGATTTACGAGCAGTACTTC. Drawing the rest from reference TRBV9 and TRBJ2-7, the complete variable domain is DSGVTQTPKHLITATGQRVTLRCSPRSGDLSVYWYQQSLDQGLQFLIQYYNGEERAKGNILERFSAQQFPDLHSELNLSSLELGDSALYFCASSATDRIYEQYFGPGTRLTVT.

The chain uses TRBV24-1 and TRBJ2-1; weak D call: TRBD2 (6 bases). The CDR3 totals 13 residues. Germline CDR1 KGHDR, CDR2 SFDVKD. The germline V and J ends were trimmed by 5 bases and 5 bases, with 9 bases remaining between them. The CDR3, as DNA: TGTGCCACCAGTGTGGACTATAACAATGAGCAGTTCTTC. Translated: CATSVDYNNEQFF.

The chain uses TRBV5-1 and TRBJ2-2; 12 bases agree with TRBD2. This CDR3 comprises 17 residues. In germline, CDR1 is SGHRS, CDR2 YFSETQ. The V gene end was trimmed by 1 base and the J gene end by 7 bases; junction bases not matched to a gene: 8. The CDR3 spells CASSLTSGRLLNGELFF. CDR3 nucleotide sequence: TGCGCCAGCAGCTTGACTAGCGGGAGGTTGTTGAACGGGGAGCTGTTTTTT.

The V and J genes are TRBV25-1 and TRBJ2-2, with 9 bases that match TRBD1. In germline, CDR1 is MGHDK, CDR2 SYGVNS. This CDR3 contains 16 residues. With 6 bases clipped from V and 6 bases from J, the junction kept 11 bases outside the gene matches. This chain's CDR3 is CASRAKQGATAGELFF. CDR3 coding DNA: TGTGCCAGCAGAGCAAAACAGGGGGCGACCGCCGGGGAGCTGTTTTTT.

J is TRBJ1-5 and V is TRBV5-6; 8 nucleotides match TRBD1. The CDR3 contains 14 residues. In germline, CDR1 is SGHDT, CDR2 YYEEEE. V gave up 4 bases and J gave up 6 bases; unmatched junction bases: 6. The CDR3 sequence is CASSPSGGIQPQHF. The CDR3 DNA reads TGTGCCAGCAGCCCCTCAGGGGGCATTCAGCCCCAGCATTTT.

The chain carries TRBV7-2 and TRBJ2-1; TRBD2 matches 12 bases. The V gene end was trimmed by 5 bases and the J gene end by 9 bases; junction bases not matched to a gene: 8. The CDR3 runs to 15 residues. Germline CDR1 reads SGHTA; CDR2 reads FQGNSA. The CDR3 sequence is CASSTGLAGLGEQFF. The CDR3 DNA sequence: TGTGCCAGCAGCACCGGACTAGCGGGACTCGGTGAGCAGTTCTTC.

In regard to this clone: Additional DNA sequences in this sample encode the identical CDR3. The genes are TRBV4-1 and TRBJ1-1; a weak D match, TRBD1 (6 bases). This CDR3 contains 15 residues. Germline loops: CDR1 MGHRA, CDR2 YSYEKL. The ends were cut back, 1 base at V and 0 bases at J, with 9 bases in the middle. The CDR3 DNA follows: TGCGCCAGCAGCCAAGCGGACAGCTTGAACACTGAAGCTTTCTTT. It yields the protein CASSQADSLNTEAFF.

This clone was counted a single time. The chain carries TRBV28 and TRBJ2-2; the D gene is possibly TRBD1 (5 bases). The CDR3 runs to 15 residues. Germline V gene lookup returns CDR1 MDHEN and CDR2 SYDVKM. V gave up 2 bases and J gave up 6 bases, with 13 bases separating them. The CDR3 region is CASSLPPDSAGELFF. CDR3 DNA sequence: TGTGCCAGCAGTTTACCCCCAGACAGCGCCGGGGAGCTGTTTTTT.

The chain combines TRBV28 with TRBJ2-1; the match to TRBD2 covers 8 bases. The V gene end was trimmed by 3 bases and the J gene end by 4 bases; junction bases not matched to a gene: 5. This CDR3 region has 15 residues. Germline CDR1 reads MDHEN; CDR2 reads SYDVKM. Here the CDR3 DNA reads TGTGCCAGCAGTTTTATTCTAGCGGGTTACAATGAGCAGTTCTTC. Its translation is CASSFILAGYNEQFF. The full variable domain, with the rest looked up from reference TRBV28 and TRBJ2-1, is DVKVTQSSRYLVKRTGEKVFLECVQDMDHENMFWYRQDPGLGLRLIYFSYDVKMKEKGDIPEGYSVSREKKERFSLILESASTNQTSMYLCASSFILAGYNEQFFGPGTRLTVL.

The chain links TRBV7-2 to TRBJ2-7, with D possibly TRBD2 on 6 matching bases. This CDR3 contains 17 residues. V was clipped by 0 bases and J by 1 base, with 16 bases between them. Germline CDR1 and CDR2: SGHTA and FQGNSA. The CDR3 here is CASSLAALGTSSYEQYF. Written as DNA, the CDR3 is TGTGCCAGCAGCTTAGCGGCCCTCGGGACTTCGTCCTACGAGCAGTACTTC.

The chain has TRBV19 and TRBJ2-2; TRBD2 matches 7 bases. Germline V gives CDR1 LNHDA, CDR2 SQIVND (reference sequence). The CDR3 loop spans 16 amino acids. Trimming cost V 3 bases and J 0 bases; bases outside gene matches: 4. The CDR3: CASSMLAGPNTGELFF. The CDR3 DNA is TGTGCCAGTAGTATGTTAGCGGGCCCGAACACCGGGGAGCTGTTTTTT.

There are a few counts of this clone. The chain employs TRBV7-2 and TRBJ1-3; 8 nucleotides line up with TRBD1. The CDR3 length is 17 residues. Germline V gene data show CDR1 as SGHTA and CDR2 as FQGNSA. J lost 2 bases, V lost 1 base, and 7 bases had no gene match. Written as DNA, the CDR3 is TGTGCCAGCAGCTTAGACGCCCCGGACAGGGCTGGAAACACCATATATTTT. The encoded protein is CASSLDAPDRAGNTIYF. Drawing the rest from reference TRBV7-2 and TRBJ1-3, the complete variable domain is GAGVSQSPSNKVTEKGKDVELRCDPISGHTALYWYRQSLGQGLEFLIYFQGNSAPDKSGLPSDRFSAERTGGSVSTLTIQRTQQEDSAVYLCASSLDAPDRAGNTIYFGEGSWLTVV.

This clone is labeled medium-sized (0.01 to 0.1%). The J gene is TRBJ2-7, the V gene TRBV4-3; 11 bases line up with TRBD2. With 0 bases clipped from V and 4 bases from J, the junction kept 5 bases outside the gene matches. In germline, CDR1 is LGHNA, CDR2 YSLEER. CDR3 size: 16 residues. In DNA form, the CDR3 reads TGCGCCAGCAGCCAAGATTTAGCGGGAGGGCGGTACGAGCAGTACTTC. This sequence encodes CASSQDLAGGRYEQYF.

This rearrangement joins TRBV7-9 to TRBJ2-5; TRBD2 aligns across 8 bases. CDR3 length equals 16 residues. Germline assignment: CDR1 SEHNR and CDR2 FQNEAQ (reference sequence). With 2 bases clipped from V and 1 base from J, the junction kept 6 bases outside the gene matches. CDR3: CASSLSASGFQETQYF. The CDR3 DNA follows: TGTGCCAGCAGCTTAAGTGCTAGCGGGTTCCAAGAGACCCAGTACTTC.

The chain links TRBV7-3 to TRBJ2-3; D not resolved. V gave up 6 bases and J gave up 0 bases, with 7 bases separating them. CDR3 length: 13 residues. Per the germline V gene, CDR1 is SGHTA and CDR2 is FQGTGA. The CDR3 DNA follows: TGTGCCAGCAGTTTGGCTAGCACAGATACGCAGTATTTT. It encodes CASSLASTDTQYF.

V and J are TRBV11-3 and TRBJ2-5, with 13 bases matching TRBD2. The CDR3 totals 16 residues. CDR1 SGHNT and CDR2 YENEEA come from the germline V gene. J was trimmed by 5 bases and V by 3 bases; bases with no gene match: 6. The CDR3 DNA is TGTGCCAGCAGCTTCCAGGGGACTAGCGGGACGGAGACCCAGTACTTC. Translating gives CASSFQGTSGTETQYF.

CDR3 in amino acids: CASSNPGTGRYNEQFF. Here the CDR3 DNA reads TGTGCCAGCAGCAATCCCGGGACAGGGCGTTACAATGAGCAGTTCTTC. The rearrangement joins TRBV11-3 to TRBJ2-1; TRBD1 matches 9 bases. The germline gives CDR1 SGHNT, CDR2 YENEEA. Trimming cost V 5 bases and J 4 bases; bases outside gene matches: 9. CDR3 length: 16 amino acids.